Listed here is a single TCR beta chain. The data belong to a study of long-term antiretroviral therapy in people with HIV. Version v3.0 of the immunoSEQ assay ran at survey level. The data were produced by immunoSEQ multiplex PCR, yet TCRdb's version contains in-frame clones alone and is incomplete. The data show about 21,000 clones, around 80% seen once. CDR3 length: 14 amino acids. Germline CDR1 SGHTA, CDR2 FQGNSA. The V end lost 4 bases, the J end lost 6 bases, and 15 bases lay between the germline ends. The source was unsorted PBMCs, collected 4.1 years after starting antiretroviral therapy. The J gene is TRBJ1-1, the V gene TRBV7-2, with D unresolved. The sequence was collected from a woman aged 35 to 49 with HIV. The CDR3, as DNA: TGTGCCAGCAGCTCCCTGGCGGCCCGGGCTGAAGCTTTCTTT. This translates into CASSSLAARAEAFF.